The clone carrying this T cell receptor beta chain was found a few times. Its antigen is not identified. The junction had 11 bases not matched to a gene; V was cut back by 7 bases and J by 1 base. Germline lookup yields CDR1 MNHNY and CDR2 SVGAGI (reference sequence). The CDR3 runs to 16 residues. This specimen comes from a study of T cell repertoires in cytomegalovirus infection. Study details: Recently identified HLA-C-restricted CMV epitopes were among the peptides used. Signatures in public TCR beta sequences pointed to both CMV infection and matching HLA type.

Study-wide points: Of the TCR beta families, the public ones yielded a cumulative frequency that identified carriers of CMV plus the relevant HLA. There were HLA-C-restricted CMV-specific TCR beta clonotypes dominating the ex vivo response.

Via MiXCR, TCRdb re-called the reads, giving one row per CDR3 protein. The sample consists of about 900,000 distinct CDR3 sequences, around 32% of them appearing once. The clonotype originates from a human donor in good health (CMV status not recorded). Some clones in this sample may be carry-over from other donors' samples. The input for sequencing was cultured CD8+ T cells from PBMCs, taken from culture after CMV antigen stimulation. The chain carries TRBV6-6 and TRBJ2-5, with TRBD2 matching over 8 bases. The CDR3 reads CASIDGGVPGQETQYF. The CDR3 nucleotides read TGTGCCAGCATAGACGGGGGGGTTCCCGGCCAAGAGACCCAGTACTTC.